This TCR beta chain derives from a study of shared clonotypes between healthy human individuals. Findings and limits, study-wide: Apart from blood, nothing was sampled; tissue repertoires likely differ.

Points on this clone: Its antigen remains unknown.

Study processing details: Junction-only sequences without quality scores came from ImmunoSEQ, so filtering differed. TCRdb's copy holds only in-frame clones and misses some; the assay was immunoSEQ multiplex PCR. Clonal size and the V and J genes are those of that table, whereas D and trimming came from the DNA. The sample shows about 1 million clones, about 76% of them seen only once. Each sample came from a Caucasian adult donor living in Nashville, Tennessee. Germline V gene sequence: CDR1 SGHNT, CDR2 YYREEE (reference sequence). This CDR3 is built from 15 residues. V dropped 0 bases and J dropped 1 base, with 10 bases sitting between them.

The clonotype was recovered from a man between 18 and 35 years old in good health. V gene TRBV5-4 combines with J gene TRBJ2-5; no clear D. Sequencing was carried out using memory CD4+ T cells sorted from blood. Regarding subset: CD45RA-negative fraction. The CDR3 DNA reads TGTGCCAGCAGCTTGGGAGTTAACCTCCAAGAGACCCAGTACTTC. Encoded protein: CASSLGVNLQETQYF.